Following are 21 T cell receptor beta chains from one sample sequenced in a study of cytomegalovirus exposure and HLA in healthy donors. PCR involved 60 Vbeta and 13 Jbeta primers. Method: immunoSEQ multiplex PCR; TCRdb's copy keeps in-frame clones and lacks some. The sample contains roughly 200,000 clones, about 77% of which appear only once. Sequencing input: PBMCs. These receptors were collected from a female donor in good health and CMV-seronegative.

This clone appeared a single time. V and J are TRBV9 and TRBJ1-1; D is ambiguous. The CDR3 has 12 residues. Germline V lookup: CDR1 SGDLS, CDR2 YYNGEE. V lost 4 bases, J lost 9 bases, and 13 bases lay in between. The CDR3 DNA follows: TGTGCCAGCAGCCCTTTCGCTGGGCAAGCTTTCTTT. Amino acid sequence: CASSPFAGQAFF.

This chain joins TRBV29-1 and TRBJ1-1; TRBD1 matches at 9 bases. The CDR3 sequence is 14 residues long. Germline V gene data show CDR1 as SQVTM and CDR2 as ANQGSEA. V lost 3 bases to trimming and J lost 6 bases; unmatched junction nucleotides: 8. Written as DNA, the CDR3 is TGCAGCGTTGAGGGAGGACAGGGGTCTTCTGAAGCTTTCTTT. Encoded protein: CSVEGGQGSSEAFF.

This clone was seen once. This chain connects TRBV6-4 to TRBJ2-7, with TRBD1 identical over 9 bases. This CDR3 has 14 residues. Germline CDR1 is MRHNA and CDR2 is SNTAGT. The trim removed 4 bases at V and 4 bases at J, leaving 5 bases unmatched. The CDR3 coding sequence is TGTGCCAGCAGTGGAAGACAGGGGGGGTACGAGCAGTACTTC. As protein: CASSGRQGGYEQYF.

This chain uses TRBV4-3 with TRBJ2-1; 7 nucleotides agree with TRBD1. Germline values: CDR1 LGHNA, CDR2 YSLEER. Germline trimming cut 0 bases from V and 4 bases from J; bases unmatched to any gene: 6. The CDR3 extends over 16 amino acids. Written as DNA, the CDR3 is TGCGCCAGCAGCCAAGACCCCCGGACAGGATACAATGAGCAGTTCTTC. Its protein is CASSQDPRTGYNEQFF.

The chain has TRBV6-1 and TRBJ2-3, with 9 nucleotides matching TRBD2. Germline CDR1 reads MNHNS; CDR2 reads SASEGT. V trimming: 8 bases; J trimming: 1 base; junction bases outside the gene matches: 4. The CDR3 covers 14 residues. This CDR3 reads CASSVAGGTDTQYF. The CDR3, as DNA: TGTGCCAGCTCGGTAGCGGGGGGCACAGATACGCAGTATTTT.

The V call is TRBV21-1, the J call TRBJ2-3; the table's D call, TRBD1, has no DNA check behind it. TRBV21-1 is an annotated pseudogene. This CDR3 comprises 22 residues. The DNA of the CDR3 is TGTGCCAGCACCAAAACCCCGGGACAGGGGAATCGACCCAAGCGAAACACAGATACGCAGTATTTT. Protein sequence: CASTKTPGQGNRPKRNTDTQYF.

CDR3 sequence reads: CASSITGDGYTF. The CDR3 bases are TGCGCCAGCAGCATAACAGGGGACGGCTACACCTTC. The chain is built from TRBV5-1 and TRBJ1-2; 7 positions match TRBD1. CDR3 size: 12 residues. Looked up from germline, CDR1 is SGHRS and CDR2 is YFSETQ. Trimming took 4 bases from V and 8 from J; bases not matched to a gene: 5.

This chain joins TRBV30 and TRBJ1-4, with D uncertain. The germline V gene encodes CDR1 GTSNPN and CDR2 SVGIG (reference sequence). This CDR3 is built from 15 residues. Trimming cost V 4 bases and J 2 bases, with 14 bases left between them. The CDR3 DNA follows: TGTGCCTGGACCTTAAGAGGGAGCACTAATGAAAAACTGTTTTTT. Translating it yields CAWTLRGSTNEKLFF.

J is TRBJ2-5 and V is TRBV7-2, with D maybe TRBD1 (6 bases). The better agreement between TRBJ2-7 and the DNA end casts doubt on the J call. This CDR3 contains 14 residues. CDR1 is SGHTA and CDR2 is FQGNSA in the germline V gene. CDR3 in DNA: TGTGCCAGCAGCTTCCAACAGGGCTCCTACGAGCAGTACTTC. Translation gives CASSFQQGSYEQYF.

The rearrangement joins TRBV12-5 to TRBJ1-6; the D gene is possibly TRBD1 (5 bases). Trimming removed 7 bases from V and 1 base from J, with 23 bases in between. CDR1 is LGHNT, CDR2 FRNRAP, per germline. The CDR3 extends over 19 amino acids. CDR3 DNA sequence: TGTGCTAGTGCCCAGCGCCCTTCCGGGGGATTATCCTATAATTCACCCCTCCACTTT. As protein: CASAQRPSGGLSYNSPLHF.

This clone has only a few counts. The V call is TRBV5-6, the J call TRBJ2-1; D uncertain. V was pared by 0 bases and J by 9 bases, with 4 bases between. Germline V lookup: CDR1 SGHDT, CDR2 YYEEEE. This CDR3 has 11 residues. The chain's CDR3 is CASSLALEQFF. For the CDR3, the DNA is TGTGCCAGCAGCTTGGCCCTTGAGCAGTTCTTC.

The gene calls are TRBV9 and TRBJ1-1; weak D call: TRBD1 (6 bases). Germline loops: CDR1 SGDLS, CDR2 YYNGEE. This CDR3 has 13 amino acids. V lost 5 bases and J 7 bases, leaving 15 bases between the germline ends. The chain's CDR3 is CASSTDLGGEAFF. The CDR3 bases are TGTGCCAGCAGTACAGACCTAGGGGGTGAAGCTTTCTTT.

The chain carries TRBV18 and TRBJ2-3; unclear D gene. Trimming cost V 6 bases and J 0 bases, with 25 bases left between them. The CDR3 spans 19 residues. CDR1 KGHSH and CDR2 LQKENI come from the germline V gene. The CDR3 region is CASSPRIGVGSISTDTQYF. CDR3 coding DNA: TGTGCCAGCTCCCCGCGTATTGGAGTCGGCTCGATAAGCACAGATACGCAGTATTTT.

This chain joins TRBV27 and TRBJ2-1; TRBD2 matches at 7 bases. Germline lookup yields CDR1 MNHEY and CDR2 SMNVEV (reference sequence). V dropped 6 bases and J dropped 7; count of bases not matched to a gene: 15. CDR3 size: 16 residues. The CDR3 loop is CASRSGEGGGWNEQFF. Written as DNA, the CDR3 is TGTGCCAGCAGATCTGGGGAGGGCGGCGGGTGGAATGAGCAGTTCTTC.

The CDR3 DNA reads as TGTGCCAGCAGCTTAGGTAGGGGATTCAGTACCAAGGACTATGGCTACACCTTC. Translated: CASSLGRGFSTKDYGYTF. This sequence joins TRBV11-2 and TRBJ1-2, with D tentatively TRBD1 (5 bases). Trimming took 1 base from V and 3 from J, leaving 21 bases between them. Germline V gene data show CDR1 as SGHAT and CDR2 as FQNNGV. The CDR3 has 18 residues.

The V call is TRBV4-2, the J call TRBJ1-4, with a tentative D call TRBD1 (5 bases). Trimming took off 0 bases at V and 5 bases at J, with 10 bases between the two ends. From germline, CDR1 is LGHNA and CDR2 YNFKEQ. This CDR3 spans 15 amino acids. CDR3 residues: CASSQDRGFNEKLFF. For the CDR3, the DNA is TGTGCCAGCAGCCAAGATAGGGGTTTCAATGAAAAACTGTTTTTT.

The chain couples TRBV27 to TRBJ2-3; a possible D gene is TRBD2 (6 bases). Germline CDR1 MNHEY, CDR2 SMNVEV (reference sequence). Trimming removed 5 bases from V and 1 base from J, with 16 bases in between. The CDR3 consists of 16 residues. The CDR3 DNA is TGTGCCAGCAGTATGACGCCGGGACTCCGCACAGATACGCAGTATTTT. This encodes CASSMTPGLRTDTQYF.

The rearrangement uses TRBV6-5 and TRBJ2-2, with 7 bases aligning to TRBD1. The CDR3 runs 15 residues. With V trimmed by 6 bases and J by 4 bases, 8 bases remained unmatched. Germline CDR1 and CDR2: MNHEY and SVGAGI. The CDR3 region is CASRRDRGGTGELFF. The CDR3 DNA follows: TGTGCCAGCAGAAGGGACAGAGGAGGCACCGGGGAGCTGTTTTTT.

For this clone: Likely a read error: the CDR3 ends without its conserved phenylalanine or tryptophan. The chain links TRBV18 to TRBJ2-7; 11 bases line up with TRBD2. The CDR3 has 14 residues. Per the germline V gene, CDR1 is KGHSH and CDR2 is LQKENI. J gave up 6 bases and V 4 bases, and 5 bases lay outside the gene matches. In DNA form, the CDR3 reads TGTGCCAGCTCACTAGCGGGGGGGCTGTCCGAGCAGTACCTC. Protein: CASSLAGGLSEQYL.

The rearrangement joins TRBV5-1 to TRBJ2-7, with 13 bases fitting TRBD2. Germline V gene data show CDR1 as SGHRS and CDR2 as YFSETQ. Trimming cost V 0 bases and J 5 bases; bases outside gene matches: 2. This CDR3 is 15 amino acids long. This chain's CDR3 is CASSLGTSGGDEQYF. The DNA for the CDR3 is TGCGCCAGCAGCTTGGGGACTAGCGGGGGAGACGAGCAGTACTTC.

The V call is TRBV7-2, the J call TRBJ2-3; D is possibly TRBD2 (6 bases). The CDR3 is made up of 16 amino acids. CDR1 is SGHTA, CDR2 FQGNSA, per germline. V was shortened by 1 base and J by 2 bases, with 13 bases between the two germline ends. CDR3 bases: TGTGCCAGCAGCTTAGTGGGGACTGGGAACACAGATACGCAGTATTTT. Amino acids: CASSLVGTGNTDTQYF.